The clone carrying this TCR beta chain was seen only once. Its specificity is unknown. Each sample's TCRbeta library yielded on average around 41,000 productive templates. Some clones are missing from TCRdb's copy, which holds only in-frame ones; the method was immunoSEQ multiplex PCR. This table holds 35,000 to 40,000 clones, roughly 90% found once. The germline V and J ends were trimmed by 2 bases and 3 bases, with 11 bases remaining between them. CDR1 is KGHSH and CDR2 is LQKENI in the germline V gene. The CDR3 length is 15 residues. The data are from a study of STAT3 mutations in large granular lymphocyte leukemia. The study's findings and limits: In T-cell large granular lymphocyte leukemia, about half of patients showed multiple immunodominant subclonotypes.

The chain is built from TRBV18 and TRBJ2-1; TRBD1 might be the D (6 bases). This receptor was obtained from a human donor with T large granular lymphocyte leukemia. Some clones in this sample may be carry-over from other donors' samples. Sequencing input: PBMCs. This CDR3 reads CASSPEGQFYNEQFF. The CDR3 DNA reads TGTGCCAGCTCACCAGAAGGACAGTTCTACAATGAGCAGTTCTTC.